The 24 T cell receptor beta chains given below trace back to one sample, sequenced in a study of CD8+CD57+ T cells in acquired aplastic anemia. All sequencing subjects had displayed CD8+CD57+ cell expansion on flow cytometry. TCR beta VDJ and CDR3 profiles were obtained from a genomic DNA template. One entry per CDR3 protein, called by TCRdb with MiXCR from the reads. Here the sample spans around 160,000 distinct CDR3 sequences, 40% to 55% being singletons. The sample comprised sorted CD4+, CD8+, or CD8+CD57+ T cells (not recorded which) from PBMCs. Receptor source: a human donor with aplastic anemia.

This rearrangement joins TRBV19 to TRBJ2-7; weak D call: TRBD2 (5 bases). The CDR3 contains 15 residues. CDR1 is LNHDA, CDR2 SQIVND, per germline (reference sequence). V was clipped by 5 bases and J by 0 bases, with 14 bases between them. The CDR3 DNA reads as TGTGCCAGTAGTGAGGGTGGGAGTAGCTCCTACGAGCAGTACTTC. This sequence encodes CASSEGGSSSYEQYF.

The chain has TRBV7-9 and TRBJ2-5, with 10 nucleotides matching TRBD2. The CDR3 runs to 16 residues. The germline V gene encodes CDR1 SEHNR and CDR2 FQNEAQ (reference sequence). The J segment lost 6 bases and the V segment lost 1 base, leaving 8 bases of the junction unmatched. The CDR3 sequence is CASSLVAKRGGKTQYF. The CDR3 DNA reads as TGTGCCAGCAGCTTAGTTGCCAAGCGGGGGGGCAAGACCCAGTACTTC.

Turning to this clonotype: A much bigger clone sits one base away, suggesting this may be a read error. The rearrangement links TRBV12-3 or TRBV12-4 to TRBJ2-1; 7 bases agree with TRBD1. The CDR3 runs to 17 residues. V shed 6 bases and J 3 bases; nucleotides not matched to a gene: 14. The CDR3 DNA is TGTGCCAGCAGCGAGGGACAGCGGATCCATAACTACAATGAGCAGTTCTTC. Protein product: CASSEGQRIHNYNEQFF.

The CDR3 loop is CASSQGQGTLFGYTF. The DNA for the CDR3 is TGCGCCAGCAGCCAGGGACAGGGGACCCTGTTTGGCTACACCTTC. The chain employs TRBV4-3 and TRBJ1-2; TRBD1 aligns across 10 bases. Losses at the gene ends were 3 bases for V and 7 bases for J; bases not matched to a gene: 8. Germline V lookup: CDR1 LGHNA, CDR2 YSLEER. The CDR3 length is 15 residues.

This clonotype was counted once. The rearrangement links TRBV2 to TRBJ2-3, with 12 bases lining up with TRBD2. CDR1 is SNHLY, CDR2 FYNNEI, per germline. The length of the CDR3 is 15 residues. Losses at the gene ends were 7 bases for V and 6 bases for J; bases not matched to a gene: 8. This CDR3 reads CASTVGLAGTDTQYF. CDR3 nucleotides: TGTGCCAGCACCGTCGGACTAGCGGGGACGGATACGCAGTATTTT.

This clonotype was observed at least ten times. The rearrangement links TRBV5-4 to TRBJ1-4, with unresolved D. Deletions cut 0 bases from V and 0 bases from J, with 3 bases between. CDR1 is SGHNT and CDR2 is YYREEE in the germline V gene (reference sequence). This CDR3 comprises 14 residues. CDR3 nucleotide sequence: TGTGCCAGCAGCTTGGACTCAACTAATGAAAAACTGTTTTTT. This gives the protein CASSLDSTNEKLFF.

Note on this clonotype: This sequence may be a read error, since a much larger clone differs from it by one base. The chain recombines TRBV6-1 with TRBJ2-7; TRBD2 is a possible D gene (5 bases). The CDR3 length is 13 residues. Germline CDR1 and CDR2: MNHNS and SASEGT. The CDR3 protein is CASGSVLSYVQYF. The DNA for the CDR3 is TGTGCCAGCGGGAGCGTACTCTCCTACGTGCAGTACTTC.

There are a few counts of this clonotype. This chain's CDR3 is CAISESGDSNQPQHF. Here the CDR3 DNA reads TGTGCCATCAGTGAGTCTGGGGATAGCAATCAGCCCCAGCATTTT. The chain has TRBV10-3 and TRBJ1-5; the D is unclear. The V end was cut by 0 bases, the J end by 0 bases, with 6 bases between. The CDR3 is 15 amino acids. CDR1 and CDR2 from the germline V gene are ENHRY and SYGVKD.

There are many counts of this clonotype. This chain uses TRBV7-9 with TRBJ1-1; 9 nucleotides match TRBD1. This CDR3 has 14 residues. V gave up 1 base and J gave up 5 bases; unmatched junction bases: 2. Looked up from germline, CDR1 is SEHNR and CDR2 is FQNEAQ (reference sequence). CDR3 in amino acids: CASSLGTGATEAFF. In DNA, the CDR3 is TGTGCCAGCAGCTTAGGGACAGGGGCGACTGAAGCTTTCTTT.

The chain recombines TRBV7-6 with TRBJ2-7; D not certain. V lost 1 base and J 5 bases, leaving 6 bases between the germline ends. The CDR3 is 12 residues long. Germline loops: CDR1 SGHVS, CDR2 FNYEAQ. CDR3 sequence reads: CASSLDVDEQYF. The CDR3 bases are TGTGCCAGCAGCTTAGATGTGGACGAGCAGTACTTC.

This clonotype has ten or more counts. The CDR3 region is CAWGTGTYEQYF. The CDR3 DNA reads as TGTGCCTGGGGAACAGGGACGTACGAGCAGTACTTC. The V call is TRBV30, the J call TRBJ2-7, with TRBD1 as a possible D gene (6 bases). Germline V gene lookup returns CDR1 GTSNPN and CDR2 SVGIG (reference sequence). This CDR3 contains 12 residues. V lost 5 bases to trimming and J lost 4 bases, with 12 bases between them.

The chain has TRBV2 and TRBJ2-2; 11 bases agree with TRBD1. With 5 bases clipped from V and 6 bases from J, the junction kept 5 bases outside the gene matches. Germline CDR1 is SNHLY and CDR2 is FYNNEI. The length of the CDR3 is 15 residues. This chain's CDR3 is CASSWDRGVAGELFF. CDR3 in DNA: TGTGCCAGCAGTTGGGACAGGGGGGTGGCCGGGGAGCTGTTTTTT. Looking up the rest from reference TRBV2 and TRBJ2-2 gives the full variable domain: EPEVTQTPSHQVTQMGQEVILRCVPISNHLYFYWYRQILGQKVEFLVSFYNNEISEKSEIFDDQFSVERPDGSNFTLKIRSTKLEDSAMYFCASSWDRGVAGELFFGEGSRLTVL.

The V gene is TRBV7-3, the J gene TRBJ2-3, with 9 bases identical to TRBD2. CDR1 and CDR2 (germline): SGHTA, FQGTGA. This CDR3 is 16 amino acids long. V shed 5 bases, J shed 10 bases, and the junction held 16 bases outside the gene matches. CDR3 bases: TGTGCCAGCAGCGCACAGGGGAATAGCGGGAGTCGCGCGCAGTATTTT. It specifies CASSAQGNSGSRAQYF.

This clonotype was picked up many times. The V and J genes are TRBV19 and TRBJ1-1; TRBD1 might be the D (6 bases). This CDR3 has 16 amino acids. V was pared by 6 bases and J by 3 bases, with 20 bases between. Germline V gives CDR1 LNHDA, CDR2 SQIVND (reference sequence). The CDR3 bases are TGTGCCAGTAGCCTGGGGTCAGGGGCGGGTCACACTGAAGCTTTCTTT. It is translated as CASSLGSGAGHTEAFF.

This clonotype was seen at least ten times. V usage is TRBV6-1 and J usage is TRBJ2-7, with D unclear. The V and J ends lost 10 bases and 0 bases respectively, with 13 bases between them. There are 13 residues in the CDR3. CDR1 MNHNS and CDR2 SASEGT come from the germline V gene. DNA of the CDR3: TGTGCCACCCGCACCGGGCCCTCCTACGAGCAGTACTTC. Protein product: CATRTGPSYEQYF.

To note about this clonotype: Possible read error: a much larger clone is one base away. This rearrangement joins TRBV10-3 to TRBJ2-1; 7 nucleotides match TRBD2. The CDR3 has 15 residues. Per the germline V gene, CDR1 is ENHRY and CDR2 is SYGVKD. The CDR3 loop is CASSEYRDYHNEQFF. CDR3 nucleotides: TGTGCCAGCAGTGAATACCGGGACTACCACAATGAGCAGTTCTTC.

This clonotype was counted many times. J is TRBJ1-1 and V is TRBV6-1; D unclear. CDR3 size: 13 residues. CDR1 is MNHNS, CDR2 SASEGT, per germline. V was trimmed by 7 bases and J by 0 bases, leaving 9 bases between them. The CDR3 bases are TGTGCCAGCACCTCCACCGTGAACACTGAAGCTTTCTTT. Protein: CASTSTVNTEAFF.

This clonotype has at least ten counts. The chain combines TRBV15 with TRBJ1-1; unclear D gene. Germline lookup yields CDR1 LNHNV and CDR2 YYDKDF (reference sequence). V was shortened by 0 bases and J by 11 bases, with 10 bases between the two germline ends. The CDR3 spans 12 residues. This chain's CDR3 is CATSRDQGKAFF. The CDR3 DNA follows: TGTGCCACCAGCAGAGATCAAGGGAAGGCTTTCTTT.

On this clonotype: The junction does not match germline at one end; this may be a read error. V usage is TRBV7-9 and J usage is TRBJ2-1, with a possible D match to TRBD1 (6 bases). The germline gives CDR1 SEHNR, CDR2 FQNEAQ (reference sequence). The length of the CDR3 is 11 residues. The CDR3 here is CASSPGVEQFF. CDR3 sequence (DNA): TGTGCCAGCAGCCCAGGGGTTGAGCAATTCTTC.

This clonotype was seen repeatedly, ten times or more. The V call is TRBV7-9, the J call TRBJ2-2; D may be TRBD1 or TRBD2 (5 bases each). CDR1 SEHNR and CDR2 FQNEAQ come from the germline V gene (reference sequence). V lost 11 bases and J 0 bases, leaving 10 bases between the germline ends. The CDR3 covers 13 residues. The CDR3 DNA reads TGTGCCCCGTGGGACGCGAACACCGGGGAGCTGTTTTTT. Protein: CAPWDANTGELFF.

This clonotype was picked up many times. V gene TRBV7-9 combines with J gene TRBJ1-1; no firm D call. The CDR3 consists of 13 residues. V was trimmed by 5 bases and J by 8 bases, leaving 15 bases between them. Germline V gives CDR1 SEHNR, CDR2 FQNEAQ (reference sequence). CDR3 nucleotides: TGTGCCAGCAGCGGTGGCCGGGCAGGCGAAGCTTTCTTT. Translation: CASSGGRAGEAFF.

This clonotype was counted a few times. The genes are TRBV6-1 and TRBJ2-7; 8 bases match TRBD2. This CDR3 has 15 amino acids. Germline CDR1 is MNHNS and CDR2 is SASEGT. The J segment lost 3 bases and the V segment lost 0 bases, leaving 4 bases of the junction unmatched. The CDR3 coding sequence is TGTGCCAGCAGTGAAGCGGCCGGGAGGGTCTACGAGCAGTACTTC. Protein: CASSEAAGRVYEQYF.

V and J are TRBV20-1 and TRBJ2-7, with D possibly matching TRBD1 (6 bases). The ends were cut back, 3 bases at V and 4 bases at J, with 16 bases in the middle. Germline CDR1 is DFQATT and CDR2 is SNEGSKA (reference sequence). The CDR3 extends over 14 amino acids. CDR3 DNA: TGCAGTGCTAGCCCCGGACAGCGAGGGTACGAGCAGTACTTC. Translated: CSASPGQRGYEQYF.

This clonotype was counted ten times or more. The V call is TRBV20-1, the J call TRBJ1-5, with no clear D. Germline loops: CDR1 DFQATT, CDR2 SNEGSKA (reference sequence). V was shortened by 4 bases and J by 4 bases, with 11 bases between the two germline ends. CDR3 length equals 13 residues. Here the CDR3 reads CSAIEHVNQPQHF. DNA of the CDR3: TGCAGTGCTATAGAACACGTGAATCAGCCCCAGCATTTT.